Presented here are 22 T cell receptor beta chains from one specimen sequenced in a study of OX40 agonist ivuxolimab in advanced cancers. Sequencing used immunoSEQ multiplex PCR; TCRdb keeps in-frame clones, though not all of them. The table has more than 70,000 clones, approximately 91% seen once. The source was CD4+ or CD8+ T cells sorted from blood, collected in a trial of the OX40 agonist ivuxolimab. These receptors were collected from an adult with an advanced solid tumor such as melanoma, head and neck, liver or kidney cancer.

The chain uses TRBV4-3 and TRBJ2-2; 8 bases agree with TRBD2. Germline V gene data show CDR1 as LGHNA and CDR2 as YSLEER. This CDR3 comprises 19 residues. The J segment lost 0 bases and the V segment lost 2 bases, leaving 11 bases of the junction unmatched. The CDR3: CASSQNLASGRANTGELFF. The CDR3 bases are TGCGCCAGCAGCCAAAACCTAGCTAGCGGGCGCGCGAACACCGGGGAGCTGTTTTTT.

V usage is TRBV27 and J usage is TRBJ2-7; the D gene is possibly TRBD2 (6 bases). The CDR3 spans 17 residues. The germline gives CDR1 MNHEY, CDR2 SMNVEV (reference sequence). Trimming stripped 2 bases from V and 1 base from J, with 18 bases between. This CDR3 reads CASSLTFGGGHSYEQYF. The CDR3 nucleotides are TGTGCCAGCAGTTTAACATTCGGGGGAGGTCATTCCTACGAGCAGTACTTC.

J is TRBJ2-7 and V is TRBV2; tentatively, D is TRBD1 (5 bases). Trimming pared 5 bases from V and 0 bases from J, leaving 11 bases between. The V gene's germline CDR1 is SNHLY and CDR2 FYNNEI. CDR3 length: 14 residues. The CDR3 loop reads CASSKTGISYEQYF. The CDR3 DNA is TGTGCCAGCAGTAAAACAGGTATCTCCTACGAGCAGTACTTC.

The V gene is TRBV6-1, the J gene TRBJ2-1, with TRBD2 matching 11 bases. Trimming took 6 bases from V and 15 from J; bases not matched to a gene: 7. CDR1 is MNHNS, CDR2 SASEGT, per germline. The length of the CDR3 is 12 residues. The CDR3 spells CASRLAGGGLFF. CDR3 bases: TGTGCCAGCAGATTAGCGGGAGGGGGGCTGTTCTTC.

This sequence joins TRBV11-2 and TRBJ2-7, with 9 positions matching TRBD1. The CDR3 has 16 amino acids. V shed 2 bases, J shed 7 bases, and the junction held 12 bases outside the gene matches. Per the germline V gene, CDR1 is SGHAT and CDR2 is FQNNGV. The CDR3 DNA sequence: TGTGCCAGCAGCTTACGACCCGGGACAGGGACGAGAGAGCAGTACTTC. Amino acids: CASSLRPGTGTREQYF. The full variable domain, with the rest looked up from reference TRBV11-2 and TRBJ2-7, is EAGVAQSPRYKIIEKRQSVAFWCNPISGHATLYWYQQILGQGPKLLIQFQNNGVVDDSQLPKDRFSAERLKGVDSTLKIQPAKLEDSAVYLCASSLRPGTGTREQYFGPGTRLTVT.

The V call is TRBV5-6, the J call TRBJ2-5; tentatively, D is TRBD2 (5 bases). The germline gives CDR1 SGHDT, CDR2 YYEEEE. V was clipped by 2 bases and J by 2 bases, with 7 bases between them. This CDR3 region has 13 residues. As DNA, the CDR3 is TGTGCCAGCAGCTTTAGAGGGCAAGAGACCCAGTACTTC. Translation gives CASSFRGQETQYF.

The chain couples TRBV19 to TRBJ1-3; 8 nucleotides match TRBD1. Germline lookup yields CDR1 LNHDA and CDR2 SQIVND (reference sequence). With V trimmed by 6 bases and J by 4 bases, 8 bases remained unmatched. This CDR3 is built from 15 residues. The CDR3 here is CASSLSRGPGNTIYF. The CDR3 DNA follows: TGTGCCAGTAGCCTCTCCAGGGGGCCCGGAAACACCATATATTTT.

The chain is built from TRBV7-2 and TRBJ2-7; D could derive from TRBD1 or TRBD2 (7 bases each). Trimming left V 5 bases short and J 7 bases short, with 24 bases between. From germline, CDR1 is SGHTA and CDR2 FQGNSA. The CDR3 is 16 residues long. Here the CDR3 reads CASSPQAGGGPGEQYF. In DNA form, the CDR3 reads TGTGCCAGCAGCCCTCAAGCAGGGGGAGGGCCGGGGGAGCAGTACTTC.

This sequence joins TRBV6-6 and TRBJ2-1; unclear D gene. V was clipped by 4 bases and J by 8 bases, with 15 bases between them. The germline CDR1 and CDR2 sequences are MNHNY and SVGAGI (reference sequence). There are 14 residues in the CDR3. The CDR3, as DNA: TGTGCCAGCAGTTCGTTTGTTGAAAGGGATGAGCAGTTCTTC. Its protein product is CASSSFVERDEQFF.

The rearrangement links TRBV10-1 to TRBJ2-1, with 7 bases matching TRBD2. Germline V CDR1 and CDR2: WNHNN, SYGVQD (reference sequence). The CDR3 contains 14 residues. J was trimmed by 10 bases and V by 0 bases; bases with no gene match: 6. The CDR3, as DNA: TGCGCCAGCAGTGAGTCTGGGGGGGTGAGGGAGCAGTTCTTC. It is translated as CASSESGGVREQFF.

The chain carries TRBV18 and TRBJ2-3; D call uncertain. Trimming removed 6 bases at V and 1 base at J, with 11 bases between. The CDR3 covers 14 residues. Germline CDR1 is KGHSH and CDR2 is LQKENI. The CDR3 sequence: CASSFGPGTDTQYF. CDR3 DNA: TGTGCCAGCTCTTTCGGACCCGGCACAGATACGCAGTATTTT.

V usage is TRBV10-1 and J usage is TRBJ2-5, with no clear D. Deletions cut 4 bases from V and 2 bases from J, with 5 bases between. Germline CDR1 reads WNHNN; CDR2 reads SYGVQD (reference sequence). There are 12 residues in the CDR3. The CDR3 bases are TGCGCCAGCAGTGCCGGGCAAGAGACCCAGTACTTC. This codes for CASSAGQETQYF.

This sequence joins TRBV11-3 and TRBJ2-3; D is unresolved. CDR1 SGHNT and CDR2 YENEEA come from the germline V gene. This CDR3 is 12 amino acids long. Between the trimmed V and J ends, which lost 1 base and 7 bases, there was a span of 6 bases. The CDR3 sequence is CASSLGGYTQYF. CDR3 DNA sequence: TGTGCCAGCAGCTTAGGGGGTTATACGCAGTATTTT.

This chain connects TRBV5-1 to TRBJ2-7; 11 bases are shared with TRBD2. The germline V gene has CDR1 SGHRS and CDR2 YFSETQ. The CDR3 is 17 amino acids. With V trimmed by 2 bases and J by 0 bases, 7 bases remained unmatched. The CDR3 DNA follows: TGCGCCAGCAGCTTTCCCGCCACTAGCGGGAGCTCCTACGAGCAGTACTTC. Protein product: CASSFPATSGSSYEQYF.

This chain links TRBV7-3 with TRBJ2-1, with a tentative D call TRBD2 (7 bases). The CDR3 is made up of 13 amino acids. Germline-derived CDR1 and CDR2 are SGHTA and FQGTGA. Deletions cut 5 bases from V and 10 bases from J, with 15 bases between. In DNA form, the CDR3 reads TGTGCCAGCAGCGCAGGGGCGGGAGAAGAGCAGTTCTTC. Translating gives CASSAGAGEEQFF.

The V call is TRBV11-1, the J call TRBJ2-1; the match to TRBD2 covers 11 bases. Germline V lookup: CDR1 SGHAT, CDR2 FQDESV (reference sequence). The CDR3 contains 17 residues. V shed 3 bases, J shed 4 bases, and the junction held 8 bases outside the gene matches. The CDR3 is CASSFWSLAGGYNEQFF. The CDR3 nucleotides are TGTGCCAGCAGCTTTTGGTCGTTAGCGGGAGGGTACAATGAGCAGTTCTTC.

This chain connects TRBV18 to TRBJ1-2; 8 bases line up with TRBD1. The CDR3 totals 15 residues. J was trimmed by 0 bases and V by 5 bases; bases with no gene match: 5. The germline V gene encodes CDR1 KGHSH and CDR2 LQKENI. In DNA, the CDR3 is TGTGCCAGCTCAAACAGGGGGGCTGCTAACTATGGCTACACCTTC. Encoded protein: CASSNRGAANYGYTF.

The count of this clone is one. The J gene is TRBJ1-2, the V gene TRBV29-1; maybe TRBD1 (5 bases). This CDR3 region has 13 residues. The germline gives CDR1 SQVTM, CDR2 ANQGSEA. Trimming left V 6 bases short and J 8 bases short, with 19 bases between. The CDR3 loop is CSVSGTSSGGYTF. The CDR3 DNA sequence: TGCAGCGTCTCCGGGACCTCCAGCGGGGGCTACACCTTC.

J is TRBJ1-5 and V is TRBV6-1; TRBD1 is a possible D gene (6 bases). The germline CDR1 and CDR2 sequences are MNHNS and SASEGT. V was clipped by 6 bases and J by 4 bases, with 7 bases between them. This CDR3 spans 12 amino acids. In nucleotides, the CDR3 is TGTGCCAGCAGAGGGACAAATCAGCCCCAGCATTTT. It encodes CASRGTNQPQHF.

V usage is TRBV7-3 and J usage is TRBJ2-1; possibly TRBD2 for D (5 bases). Per the germline V gene, CDR1 is SGHTA and CDR2 is FQGTGA. Trimming removed 5 bases at V and 9 bases at J, with 14 bases between. The CDR3 length is 13 residues. The CDR3 DNA reads TGTGCCAGCAGCGCAGGTCGGAGCGGTGAGCAGTTCTTC. It specifies CASSAGRSGEQFF.

The chain recombines TRBV7-2 with TRBJ1-3; tentative D call: TRBD1 (6 bases). This CDR3 is 14 amino acids long. Per the germline V gene, CDR1 is SGHTA and CDR2 is FQGNSA. Trimming pared 0 bases from V and 8 bases from J, leaving 11 bases between. The CDR3 reads CASSLAGAGYTIYF. The CDR3 DNA reads as TGTGCCAGCAGCTTAGCGGGGGCAGGGTACACCATATATTTT.

V usage is TRBV19 and J usage is TRBJ2-7, with 8 nucleotides matching TRBD1. V lost 6 bases to trimming and J lost 0 bases; unmatched junction nucleotides: 4. Per the germline V gene, CDR1 is LNHDA and CDR2 is SQIVND (reference sequence). CDR3 length: 14 amino acids. The DNA for the CDR3 is TGTGCCAGTAGAGACAGGGGAAGCTCCTACGAGCAGTACTTC. Translated, it gives CASRDRGSSYEQYF.